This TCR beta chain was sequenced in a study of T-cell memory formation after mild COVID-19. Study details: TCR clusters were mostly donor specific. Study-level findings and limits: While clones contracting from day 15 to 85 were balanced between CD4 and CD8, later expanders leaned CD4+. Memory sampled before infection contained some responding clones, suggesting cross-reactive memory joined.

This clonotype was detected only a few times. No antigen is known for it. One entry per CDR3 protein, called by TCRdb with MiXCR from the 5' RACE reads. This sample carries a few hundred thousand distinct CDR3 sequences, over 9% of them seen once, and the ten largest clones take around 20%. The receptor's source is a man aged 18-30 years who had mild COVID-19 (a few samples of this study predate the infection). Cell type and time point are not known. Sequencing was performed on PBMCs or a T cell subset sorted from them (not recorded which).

The DNA of the CDR3 is TGTGCCAGCAGTTTTGGACCCGAACCCCAGCATTTT. Translated: CASSFGPEPQHF. The genes are TRBV6-2 or TRBV6-3 and TRBJ1-5; unclear D gene. Trimming pared 4 bases from V and 10 bases from J, leaving 11 bases between. The V gene's germline CDR1 is MNHEY and CDR2 SVGEGT. The CDR3 spans 12 residues.